This section outlines one T cell receptor beta chain sequence together with its context. V lost 7 bases, J lost 7 bases, and 13 bases lay in between. The CDR3 is 12 amino acids. Germline V CDR1 and CDR2: MDHEN, SYDVKM. This entry is derived from a study of T cell responses to AZD1222 COVID-19 vaccine. Data came from immunoSEQ multiplex PCR; TCRdb stores just in-frame clones and leaves some out. This sample has 150,000 or so clones, with over 75% found just once. V is TRBV28 and J is TRBJ1-2; TRBD1 might be the D (6 bases). The receptor was derived from an adult in good health. The sample here was peripheral blood, taken on day 0 of AZD1222 vaccination. CDR3 residues: CASKAGGSGYTF. DNA of the CDR3: TGTGCCAGCAAAGCCGGGGGCAGTGGCTACACCTTC.